The 3 T cell receptor beta chains below all came from one sample that was sequenced in a study of blood T cell repertoires in COVID-19. Generated by immunoSEQ multiplex PCR, the TCRdb table keeps only in-frame clones and is missing some. The sample consists of over 130,000 clones, about 87% of them appearing once. The source material was peripheral blood. The receptors stem from a human donor with COVID-19, enrolled during active disease. The donor label of this sample is uncertain.

The chain has TRBV2 and TRBJ1-2, with a tentative D call TRBD1 (6 bases). The germline CDR1 and CDR2 sequences are SNHLY and FYNNEI. Trimming stripped 7 bases from V and 4 bases from J, with 10 bases between. The length of the CDR3 is 12 residues. The CDR3 nucleotides are TGTGCCAGCACCTCAGGGGTCTATGGCTACACCTTC. It yields the protein CASTSGVYGYTF.

V and J are TRBV21-1 and TRBJ2-5; TRBD2 was called by the table and not checked on the DNA. TRBV21-1 is described as a pseudogene. This CDR3 has 15 residues. DNA for the CDR3: TGTGCCAGCAGCAAAGTAGTGCGGATCTGGGAGACCCAGTACTTC. It specifies CASSKVVRIWETQYF.

The V and J genes are TRBV4-1 and TRBJ1-2; weak D call: TRBD1 (5 bases). Germline values: CDR1 MGHRA, CDR2 YSYEKL. This CDR3 is built from 13 residues. Trimming removed 6 bases from V and 5 bases from J, with 13 bases in between. CDR3 sequence: CASSHRQGYGYTF. CDR3 DNA: TGCGCCAGCAGTCACAGGCAAGGGTATGGCTACACCTTC.